A single TCR beta chain is shown here with its context. The target antigen is unknown. Germline assignment: CDR1 SQVTM and CDR2 ANQGSEA. V lost 2 bases, J lost 1 base, and 14 bases lay in between. The CDR3 runs 15 residues. Here immunoSEQ multiplex PCR was the method, and the copy in TCRdb shows in-frame clones only, minus some. The table shows around 150,000 clones, with around 92% occurring only once. The donors belonged to the roughly 130-subject validation cohort, separate from the roughly 670-subject first cohort. This entry belongs to a study of cytomegalovirus exposure and HLA in healthy donors. About the research overall: It was reported in a later analysis that the same platform had been used for the roughly 130 validation repertoires as for the roughly 650 first-cohort repertoires.

Study findings and constraints: The study labeled fewer than 200 TCR beta chains cytomegalovirus-associated. Specificity of three CMV-associated chains for CMV antigens was verified in vitro.

This chain connects TRBV29-1 to TRBJ1-1; a possible D gene is TRBD1 (5 bases). The sequencing sample was made of PBMCs. The source of this sequence is a woman aged 18-29 years in good health and CMV-seropositive. CDR3 region: CSVERIFGANTEAFF. DNA for the CDR3: TGCAGCGTTGAAAGAATATTTGGGGCGAACACTGAAGCTTTCTTT. Full variable domain (remainder filled in from reference TRBV29-1 and TRBJ1-1): SAVISQKPSRDICQRGTSLTIQCQVDSQVTMMFWYRQQPGQSLTLIATANQGSEATYESGFVIDKFPISRPNLTFSTLTVSNMSPEDSSIYLCSVERIFGANTEAFFGQGTRLTVV.